Reported below is one T cell receptor beta chain. Its target antigen remains unknown. Per-nucleotide qualities are absent, and no much larger clonotype sits a single base away. This specimen belongs to a study of blood T cell repertoires in COVID-19 (dated by TCRdb to the early 2020s). Turning to the overall study: Samples from collaborators originated in the United States, Italy and Spain and spanned both the acute and convalescent phases of COVID-19. The material from the prospective study consisted of cDNA or gDNA derived from T cells, B-cell-depleted T cells, or PBMCs. Deeply sampled blood TCRbeta repertoires from subjects exposed to, actively infected with, or recovered from COVID-19 were included in the dataset. A freely available public database, intended as a resource for researchers studying the immune response to SARS-CoV-2, is where the repertoires were released. Samples came from the ongoing ImmuneRACE study (first 160 participants) plus 1,254 subjects from 6 global collaborators. A de-identified subject ID, COVID-19 status, age in years and sex were almost always included in the sample metadata. Where available, HLA class I and class II types were obtained from metadata supplied by the sample provider rather than from assay-based typing.

From cysteine to phenylalanine, the CDR3 is 13 amino acids long. Only the CDR3 region is kept as DNA, spanning 39 bases read in frame from base 1. CDR1 and CDR2 are drawn from the germline V gene: KGHDR, SFDVKD. V has 9 bases trimmed and J has 4 bases trimmed; junction bases matching no gene number 5. In Seattle, one collaborating source enrolled patients while the infection was active and tracked those patients longitudinally over the course of disease. The collaborating institutions used their own protocols to collect whole blood in K2EDTA tubes. For TCRbeta analysis, collaborators shipped samples as frozen whole blood, isolated PBMCs, or DNA extracted from either of those sample types. The immunoSEQ Assay, a bias-controlled multiplex PCR, was used to amplify TCRbeta CDR3 regions from genomic DNA. The study's own analysis went as follows. Within the assay, amplification of reference gene primers was used to estimate how many nucleated cells each sample contained. Sequence reads were collapsed and filtered to measure the absolute abundance of every unique TCRbeta CDR3 rearrangement. For each sample, productive Simpson clonality was calculated as the square root of Simpson's diversity index over productive rearrangements. In TCRdb, the immuneACCESS table is reduced to in-frame sequences with V and J assigned. These tables do not hold every clone; where another copy was compared, an unresolved V gene accounts for under half, and the others remain unexplained. Clone size and V and J calls were adopted from that table, with D and trimming inferred from the DNA. The sample has about 160,000 clones on record, roughly 89% of them singletons. The ten biggest clones cover 10% of the sample.

Results and caveats for the whole study, not just this receptor: Clinical and demographic metadata were provided uncurated, with the amount varying by source and participant.

The chain uses TRBV24-1 and TRBJ2-3; TRBD1 aligns with 8 central bases. The sequence was obtained from a woman in her 70s with COVID-19, enrolled during active disease. Sample: peripheral blood. CDR3 region: CATSPGGADTQYF. The base sequence is TGTGCCACCTCTCCAGGGGGCGCAGATACGCAGTATTTT.